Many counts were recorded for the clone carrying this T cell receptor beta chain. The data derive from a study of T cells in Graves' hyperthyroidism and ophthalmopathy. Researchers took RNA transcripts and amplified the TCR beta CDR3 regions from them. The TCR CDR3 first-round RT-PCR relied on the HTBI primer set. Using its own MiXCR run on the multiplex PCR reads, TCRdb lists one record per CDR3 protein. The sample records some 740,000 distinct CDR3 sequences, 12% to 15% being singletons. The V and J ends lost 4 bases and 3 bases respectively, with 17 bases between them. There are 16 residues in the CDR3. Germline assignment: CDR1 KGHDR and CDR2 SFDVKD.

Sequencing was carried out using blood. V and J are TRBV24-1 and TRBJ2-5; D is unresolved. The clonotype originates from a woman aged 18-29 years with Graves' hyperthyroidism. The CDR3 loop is CATSDGLTALKETQYF. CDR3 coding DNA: TGTGCCACCAGTGACGGTCTGACGGCCCTGAAAGAGACCCAGTACTTC.